These T cell receptor beta chains were read from a single sample in a study of T-cell reconstitution after alpha-beta-depleted transplantation in children. Via MiXCR, TCRdb re-called the PCR reads, giving one row per CDR3 protein. The sample has hundreds of thousands of distinct CDR3 sequences, roughly 17% seen once. This specimen was PBMCs from the stem cell graft donor, taken from the stem cell graft. Receptors were obtained from a human donor who donated a stem cell graft to a child with acute myeloid leukemia. The CDR3 runs from the conserved cysteine through the conserved F or W. The order of the fields is clone size, V gene, J gene, D gene, CDR3 DNA, CDR3 protein. The D gene is left open where the match is weak. Expanded clones get a size class; other rows say once, few or many, or leave the size out.

clone size: few
V gene: TRBV5-1
J gene: TRBJ1-2
D gene: TRBD1
CDR3 DNA: TGCGCCAGCAGCCCACGGGGACAGTCGCTCGGCTACACCTTC
CDR3 protein: CASSPRGQSLGYTF

clone size: many
V gene: TRBV25-1
J gene: TRBJ2-1
D gene: TRBD1
CDR3 DNA: TGTGCCAGCAGAAACAGGGGGATAAATGAGCAGTTCTTC
CDR3 protein: CASRNRGINEQFF

clone size: many
V gene: TRBV29-1
J gene: TRBJ1-4
D gene: .
CDR3 DNA: TGCAGCGTTGCCGGGACACGGGGCGAGGGACTGTTTTTT
CDR3 protein: CSVAGTRGEGLFF

clone size: many
V gene: TRBV4-3
J gene: TRBJ1-1
D gene: .
CDR3 DNA: TGCGCCAGCAGCCAAGATCAGGGGACTGAAGCTTTCTTT
CDR3 protein: CASSQDQGTEAFF

clone size: once
V gene: TRBV4-1
J gene: TRBJ2-2
D gene: .
CDR3 DNA: TGCGCCAGCAGCCAAGAGGGCCCGGCGGACACCGGGGAGCTGTTTTTT
CDR3 protein: CASSQEGPADTGELFF

clone size: few
V gene: TRBV5-1
J gene: TRBJ1-2
D gene: .
CDR3 DNA: TGCGCCAGCAGCCCTTGGCAGGGGTCCTATGGCTACACCTTC
CDR3 protein: CASSPWQGSYGYTF

clone size: few
V gene: TRBV12-3/TRBV12-4
J gene: TRBJ2-2
D gene: .
CDR3 DNA: TGTGCCAGCAGTTGGGCCTACACCGGGGAGCTGTTTTTT
CDR3 protein: CASSWAYTGELFF

clone size: .
V gene: TRBV30
J gene: TRBJ2-3
D gene: .
CDR3 DNA: TGTGCCTGGAGCCGCACAGATACGCAGTATTTT
CDR3 protein: CAWSRTDTQYF

clone size: few
V gene: TRBV7-3
J gene: TRBJ1-5
D gene: .
CDR3 DNA: TGTGCCAGCAGCTTAACCGGACAGAAGAATCAGCCCCAGCATTTT
CDR3 protein: CASSLTGQKNQPQHF

clone size: .
V gene: TRBV5-7
J gene: TRBJ2-5
D gene: TRBD1
CDR3 DNA: TGTGCCAGCAGTCGGACAGGCGATCCGCTCCAAGAGGCCCAGTACTTC
CDR3 protein: CASSRTGDPLQEAQYF

clone size: many
V gene: TRBV21-1
J gene: TRBJ2-7
D gene: .
CDR3 DNA: TGTGTTGACCGGGAGGGTACCTACGAGCAGTACTTC
CDR3 protein: CVDREGTYEQYF

clone size: few
V gene: TRBV7-9
J gene: TRBJ2-5
D gene: .
CDR3 DNA: TGTGCCAGCAGCTTAGAACTACATGAAGAGACCCAGTACTTC
CDR3 protein: CASSLELHEETQYF

clone size: many
V gene: TRBV5-1
J gene: TRBJ2-1
D gene: TRBD2
CDR3 DNA: TGCGCCAGCAGCTTGCCACTCAGCTTTGGGACTAGCGTCAGCTCCTACAATGAGCAGTTCTTC
CDR3 protein: CASSLPLSFGTSVSSYNEQFF

clone size: few
V gene: TRBV10-3
J gene: TRBJ2-1
D gene: TRBD1
CDR3 DNA: TGTGCCATCAGTCTAAGACAGGGTGCTGATGAGCAGTTCTTC
CDR3 protein: CAISLRQGADEQFF

clone size: few
V gene: TRBV4-3
J gene: TRBJ1-5
D gene: .
CDR3 DNA: TGCGCCAGCAGCCAAGATTCGGGGGACTTTGGTCAGCCCCAGCATTTT
CDR3 protein: CASSQDSGDFGQPQHF

clone size: .
V gene: TRBV2
J gene: TRBJ2-7
D gene: TRBD1
CDR3 DNA: TGTGCCAGCAGGGGACAGGGATACCACGAGCAGTACTTC
CDR3 protein: CASRGQGYHEQYF

clone size: .
V gene: TRBV11-2
J gene: TRBJ1-2
D gene: .
CDR3 DNA: TGTGCCAGCAGCGGCCGGGACTGGAGTTCCTATGGCTACACCTTC
CDR3 protein: CASSGRDWSSYGYTF

clone size: few
V gene: TRBV7-8
J gene: TRBJ2-3
D gene: TRBD2
CDR3 DNA: TGTGCCAGCAGCTTAGCAGGAGGACTAGCGGGGGGCACAGATACGCAGTATTTT
CDR3 protein: CASSLAGGLAGGTDTQYF

clone size: .
V gene: TRBV5-6
J gene: TRBJ2-7
D gene: .
CDR3 DNA: TGTGCCAGCAGCCAAGGACCTGGAGACTACGAGCAGTACTTC
CDR3 protein: CASSQGPGDYEQYF

clone size: .
V gene: TRBV28
J gene: TRBJ2-2
D gene: TRBD1
CDR3 DNA: TGTGCCAGCAGTCGCCTCGAGGGGGCGGCCGGGGAGCTGTTTTTT
CDR3 protein: CASSRLEGAAGELFF

clone size: many
V gene: TRBV20-1
J gene: TRBJ2-1
D gene: .
CDR3 DNA: TGCAGTGCACCCAACGCCGGCGATGAGCAGTTCTTC
CDR3 protein: CSAPNAGDEQFF

clone size: few
V gene: TRBV27
J gene: TRBJ1-2
D gene: .
CDR3 DNA: TGTGCCAGCAGTTATGGGTATGGAGCGGGCGGCTACACCTTC
CDR3 protein: CASSYGYGAGGYTF

clone size: many
V gene: TRBV4-3
J gene: TRBJ1-2
D gene: .
CDR3 DNA: TGCGCCAGCAGCCAAGATTTCAAAAACTATGGCTACACCTTC
CDR3 protein: CASSQDFKNYGYTF

clone size: .
V gene: TRBV27
J gene: TRBJ2-3
D gene: TRBD2
CDR3 DNA: TGTGCCAGCTGCCCCCTCCCAACTCCGACTAGCGGGGATACAGATACGCAGTATTTT
CDR3 protein: CASCPLPTPTSGDTDTQYF

clone size: .
V gene: TRBV7-9
J gene: TRBJ2-7
D gene: .
CDR3 DNA: TGTGCCAGCAGCTGGCAGCGGGACAGGAGCTCCTACGAGCAGTACTTC
CDR3 protein: CASSWQRDRSSYEQYF

clone size: many
V gene: TRBV4-3
J gene: TRBJ1-2
D gene: .
CDR3 DNA: TGCGCCAGCAGCCAAGGTCGCGGGATCTCGGGTTATGGCTACACCTTC
CDR3 protein: CASSQGRGISGYGYTF

clone size: .
V gene: TRBV12-3/TRBV12-4
J gene: TRBJ2-1
D gene: .
CDR3 DNA: TGTGCCAGCAGCGTTACGGTCAATGAGCAGTTCTTC
CDR3 protein: CASSVTVNEQFF

clone size: few
V gene: TRBV7-7
J gene: TRBJ2-5
D gene: .
CDR3 DNA: TGTGCCAGCAGCTTAAGCAGGGGCGAGGGGACCCAGTACTTC
CDR3 protein: CASSLSRGEGTQYF

clone size: .
V gene: TRBV10-3
J gene: TRBJ1-5
D gene: TRBD1
CDR3 DNA: TGTGCCATCAGCGGGCCTACAGGGGGCGAGCCCGGAGCTCAGCCCCAGCATTTT
CDR3 protein: CAISGPTGGEPGAQPQHF